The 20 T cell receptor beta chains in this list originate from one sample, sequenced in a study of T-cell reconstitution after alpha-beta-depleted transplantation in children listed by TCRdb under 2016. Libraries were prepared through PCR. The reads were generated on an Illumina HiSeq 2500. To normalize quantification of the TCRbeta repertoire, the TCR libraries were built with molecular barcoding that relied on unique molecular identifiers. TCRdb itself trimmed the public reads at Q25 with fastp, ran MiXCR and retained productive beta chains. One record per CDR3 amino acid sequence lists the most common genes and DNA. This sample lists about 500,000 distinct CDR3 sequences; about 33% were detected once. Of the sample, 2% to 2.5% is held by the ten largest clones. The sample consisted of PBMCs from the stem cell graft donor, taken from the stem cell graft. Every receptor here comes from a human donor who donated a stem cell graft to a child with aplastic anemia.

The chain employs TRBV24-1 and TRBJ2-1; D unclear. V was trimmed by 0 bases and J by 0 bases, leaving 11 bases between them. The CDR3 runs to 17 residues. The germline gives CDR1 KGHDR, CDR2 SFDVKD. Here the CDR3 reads CATSDLAAPDSYNEQFF. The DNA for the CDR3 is TGTGCCACCAGTGATTTGGCGGCCCCTGACTCCTACAATGAGCAGTTCTTC.

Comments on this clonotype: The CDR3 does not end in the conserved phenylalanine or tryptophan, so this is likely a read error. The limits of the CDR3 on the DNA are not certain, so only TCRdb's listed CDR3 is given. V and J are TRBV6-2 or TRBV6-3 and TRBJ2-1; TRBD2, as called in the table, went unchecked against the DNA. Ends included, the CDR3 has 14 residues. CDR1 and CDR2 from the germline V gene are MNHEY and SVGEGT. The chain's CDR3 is CASSYPGRASGFLL.

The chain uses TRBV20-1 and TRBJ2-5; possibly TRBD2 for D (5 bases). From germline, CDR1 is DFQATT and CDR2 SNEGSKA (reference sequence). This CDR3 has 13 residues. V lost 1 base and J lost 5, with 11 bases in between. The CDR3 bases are TGCAGTGCTAGAGTCCCGGGGATGGAGACCCAGTACTTC. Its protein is CSARVPGMETQYF.

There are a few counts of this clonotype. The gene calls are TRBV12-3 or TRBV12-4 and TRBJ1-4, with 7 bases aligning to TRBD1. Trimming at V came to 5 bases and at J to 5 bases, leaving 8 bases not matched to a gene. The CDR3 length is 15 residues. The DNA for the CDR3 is TGTGCCAGCAGTCGGAGGGGGCGGCAGAATGAAAAACTGTTTTTT. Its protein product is CASSRRGRQNEKLFF.

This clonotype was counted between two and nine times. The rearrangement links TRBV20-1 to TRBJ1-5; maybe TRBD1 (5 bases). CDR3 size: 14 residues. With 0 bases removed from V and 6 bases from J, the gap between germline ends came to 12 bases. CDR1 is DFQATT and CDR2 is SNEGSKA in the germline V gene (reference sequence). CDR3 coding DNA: TGCAGTGCTAGAGATACCGGGGGATCTCAGCCCCAGCATTTT. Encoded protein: CSARDTGGSQPQHF.

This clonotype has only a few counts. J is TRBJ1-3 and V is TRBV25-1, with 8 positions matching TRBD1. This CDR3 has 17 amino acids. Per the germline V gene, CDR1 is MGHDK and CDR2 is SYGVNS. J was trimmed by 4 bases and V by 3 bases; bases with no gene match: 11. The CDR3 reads CASSDPTGALSGNTIYF. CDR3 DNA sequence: TGTGCCAGCAGTGACCCGACAGGGGCCCTATCCGGAAACACCATATATTTT.

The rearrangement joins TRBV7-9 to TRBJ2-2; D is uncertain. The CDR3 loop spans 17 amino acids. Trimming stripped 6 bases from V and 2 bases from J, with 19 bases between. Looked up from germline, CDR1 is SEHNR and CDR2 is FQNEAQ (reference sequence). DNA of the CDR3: TGTGCCAGCAGTATCCCCGGCGGCGGAGTTAACACCGGGGAGCTGTTTTTT. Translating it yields CASSIPGGGVNTGELFF.

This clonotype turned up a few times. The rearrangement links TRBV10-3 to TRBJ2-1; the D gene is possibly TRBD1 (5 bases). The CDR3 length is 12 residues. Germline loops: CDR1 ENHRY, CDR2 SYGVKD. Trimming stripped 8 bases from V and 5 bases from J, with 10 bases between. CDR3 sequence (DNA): TGTGCCATCCTCGACAGCAACAATGAGCAGTTCTTC. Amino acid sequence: CAILDSNNEQFF.

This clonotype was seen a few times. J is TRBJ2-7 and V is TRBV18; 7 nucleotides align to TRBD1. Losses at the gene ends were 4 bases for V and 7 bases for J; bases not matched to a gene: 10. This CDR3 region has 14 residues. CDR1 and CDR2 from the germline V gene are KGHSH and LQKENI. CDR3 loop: CASSRSDRVREQYF. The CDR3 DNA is TGTGCCAGCTCACGAAGCGACAGGGTCAGGGAGCAGTACTTC.

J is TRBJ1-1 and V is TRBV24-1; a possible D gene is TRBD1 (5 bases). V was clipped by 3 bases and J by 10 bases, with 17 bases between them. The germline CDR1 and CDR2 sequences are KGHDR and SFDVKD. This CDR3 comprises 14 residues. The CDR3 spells CATSDRGQGGVAFF. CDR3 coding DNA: TGTGCCACCAGTGATCGCGGCCAGGGCGGAGTAGCTTTCTTT.

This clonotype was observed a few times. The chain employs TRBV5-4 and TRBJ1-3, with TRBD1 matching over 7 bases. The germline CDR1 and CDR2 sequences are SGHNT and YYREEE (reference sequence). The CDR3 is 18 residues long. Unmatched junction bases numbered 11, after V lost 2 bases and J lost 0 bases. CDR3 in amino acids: CASSLTGAILSSGNTIYF. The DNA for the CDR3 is TGTGCCAGCAGCTTAACAGGGGCGATTTTGAGCTCTGGAAACACCATATATTTT.

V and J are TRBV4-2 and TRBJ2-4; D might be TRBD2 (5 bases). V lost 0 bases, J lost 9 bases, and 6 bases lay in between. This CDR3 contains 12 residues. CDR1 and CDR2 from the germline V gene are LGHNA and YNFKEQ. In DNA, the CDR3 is TGTGCCAGCAGCCAAGACCGGGGCATTCAGTACTTC. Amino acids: CASSQDRGIQYF.

CDR3 protein: CASSGGTGVDEQFF. The DNA of the CDR3 is TGTGCCAGCAGCGGGGGGACAGGGGTCGATGAGCAGTTCTTC. This chain connects TRBV7-9 to TRBJ2-1; 10 positions agree with TRBD1. CDR3 size: 14 residues. V shed 5 bases, J shed 8 bases, and the junction held 6 bases outside the gene matches. Germline lookup yields CDR1 SEHNR and CDR2 FQNEAQ (reference sequence).

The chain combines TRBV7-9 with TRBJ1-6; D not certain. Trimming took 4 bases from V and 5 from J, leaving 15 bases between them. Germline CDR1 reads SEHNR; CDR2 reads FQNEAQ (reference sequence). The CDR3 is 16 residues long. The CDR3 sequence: CASSSQMRRDNSPLHF. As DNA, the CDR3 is TGTGCCAGCAGCTCACAAATGAGAAGGGATAATTCACCCCTCCACTTT.

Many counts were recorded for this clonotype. The CDR3 sequence is CASSPRRETQYF. DNA of the CDR3: TGCGCCAGCTCTCCCAGGCGGGAGACCCAGTACTTC. This chain joins TRBV10-2 and TRBJ2-5; D is unclear. Trimming removed 8 bases at V and 5 bases at J, with 12 bases between. This CDR3 is 12 amino acids long. The germline CDR1 and CDR2 sequences are WSHSY and SAAADI.

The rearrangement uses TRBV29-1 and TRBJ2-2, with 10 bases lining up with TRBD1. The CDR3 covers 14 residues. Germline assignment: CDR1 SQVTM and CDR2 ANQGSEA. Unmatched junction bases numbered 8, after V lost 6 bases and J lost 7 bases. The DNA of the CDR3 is TGCAGCGTAGACAGGGGGCGTAAAGACGGGGAGCTGTTTTTT. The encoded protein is CSVDRGRKDGELFF.

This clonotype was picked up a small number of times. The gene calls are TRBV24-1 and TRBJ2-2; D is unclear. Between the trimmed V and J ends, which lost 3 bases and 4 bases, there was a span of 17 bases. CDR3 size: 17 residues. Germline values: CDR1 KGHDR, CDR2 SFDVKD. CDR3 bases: TGTGCCACCAGTGATACCACCGGTTTCAAGAGCACCGGGGAGCTGTTTTTT. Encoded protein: CATSDTTGFKSTGELFF.

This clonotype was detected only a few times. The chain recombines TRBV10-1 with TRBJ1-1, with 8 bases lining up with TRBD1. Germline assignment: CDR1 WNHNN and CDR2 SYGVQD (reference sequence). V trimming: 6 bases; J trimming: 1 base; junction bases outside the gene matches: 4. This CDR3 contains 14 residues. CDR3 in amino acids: CASSRDRKNTEAFF. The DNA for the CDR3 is TGCGCCAGCAGCCGGGACAGGAAGAACACTGAAGCTTTCTTT.

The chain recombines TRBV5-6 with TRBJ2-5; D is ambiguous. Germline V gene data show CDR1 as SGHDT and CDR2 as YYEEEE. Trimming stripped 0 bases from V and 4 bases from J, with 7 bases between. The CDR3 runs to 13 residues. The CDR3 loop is CASSLAFRETQYF. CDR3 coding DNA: TGTGCCAGCAGCTTGGCCTTTAGAGAGACCCAGTACTTC.

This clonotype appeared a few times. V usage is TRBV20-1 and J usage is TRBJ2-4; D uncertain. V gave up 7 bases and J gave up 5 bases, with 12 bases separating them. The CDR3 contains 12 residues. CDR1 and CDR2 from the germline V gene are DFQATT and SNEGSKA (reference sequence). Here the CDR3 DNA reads TGCAGTGTTACAGTCCTCGAAAACATTCAGTACTTC. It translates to CSVTVLENIQYF.